This T cell receptor beta chain was captured in a study of CD8+ T cells in alopecia areata. Study results and limitations: Affected lesional scalp, above all in alopecia totalis/universalis, was more clonal than normal scalp.

Unmatched junction bases numbered 10, after V lost 6 bases and J lost 5 bases. The germline V gene has CDR1 MGHRA and CDR2 YSYEKL. The CDR3 is 14 residues long. This clone was counted once. Its antigen is unknown. The sequencing template was cDNA reverse transcribed from extracted RNA. The method was immunoSEQ multiplex PCR; TCRdb's version includes in-frame clones alone and lacks a portion of them. The data show about 180,000 clones, over 50% seen once. Researchers took lesional scalp punch biopsies and peripheral blood from people who were alopecia areata patients. PBMCs served as the source from which CD4+ and CD8+ T cells were sorted.

The sequence was obtained from a human donor with alopecia areata. The V and J genes are TRBV4-1 and TRBJ2-7; 7 positions agree with TRBD2. Specimen: CD4+ T cells sorted from blood, collected at week 0. CDR3 loop: CASRGGIGSHEQYF. Here the CDR3 DNA reads TGCGCCAGCAGGGGAGGGATCGGATCTCACGAGCAGTACTTC.